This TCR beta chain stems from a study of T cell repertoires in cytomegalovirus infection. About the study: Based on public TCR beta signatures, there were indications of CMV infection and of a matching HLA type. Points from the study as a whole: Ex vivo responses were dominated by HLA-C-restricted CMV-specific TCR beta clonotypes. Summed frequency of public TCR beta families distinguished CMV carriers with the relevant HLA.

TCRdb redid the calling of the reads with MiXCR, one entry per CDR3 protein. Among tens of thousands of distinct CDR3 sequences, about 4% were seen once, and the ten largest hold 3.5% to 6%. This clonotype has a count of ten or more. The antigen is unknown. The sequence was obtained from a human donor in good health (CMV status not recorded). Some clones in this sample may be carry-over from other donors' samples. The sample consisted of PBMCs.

The CDR3 spells CASSPLWEWDQPQHF. For the CDR3, the DNA is TGTGCCAGCAGTCCTCTGTGGGAATGGGATCAGCCCCAGCATTTT. This rearrangement joins TRBV6-1 to TRBJ1-5; no reliable D call. The V and J ends lost 5 bases and 5 bases respectively, with 16 bases between them. Germline V lookup: CDR1 MNHNS, CDR2 SASEGT. The CDR3 has 15 residues.